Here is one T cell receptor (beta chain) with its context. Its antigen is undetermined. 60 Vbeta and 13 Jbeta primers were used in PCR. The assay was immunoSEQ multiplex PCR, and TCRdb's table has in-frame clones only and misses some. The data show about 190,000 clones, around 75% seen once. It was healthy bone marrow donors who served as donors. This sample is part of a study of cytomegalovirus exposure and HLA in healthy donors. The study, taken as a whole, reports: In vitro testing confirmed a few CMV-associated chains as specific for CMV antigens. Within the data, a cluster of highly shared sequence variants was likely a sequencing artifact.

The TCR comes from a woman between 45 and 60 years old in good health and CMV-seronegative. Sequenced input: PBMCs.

CDR3: CASSVTLAGRGNEQFF. Written as DNA, the CDR3 is TGTGCCAGCAGTGTGACGCTAGCGGGAAGAGGCAATGAGCAGTTCTTC. J is TRBJ2-1 and V is TRBV6-1, with TRBD2 matching over 9 bases. Trimming at V came to 4 bases and at J to 6 bases, leaving 10 bases not matched to a gene. There are 16 residues in the CDR3. Per germline, CDR1 MNHNS and CDR2 SASEGT.